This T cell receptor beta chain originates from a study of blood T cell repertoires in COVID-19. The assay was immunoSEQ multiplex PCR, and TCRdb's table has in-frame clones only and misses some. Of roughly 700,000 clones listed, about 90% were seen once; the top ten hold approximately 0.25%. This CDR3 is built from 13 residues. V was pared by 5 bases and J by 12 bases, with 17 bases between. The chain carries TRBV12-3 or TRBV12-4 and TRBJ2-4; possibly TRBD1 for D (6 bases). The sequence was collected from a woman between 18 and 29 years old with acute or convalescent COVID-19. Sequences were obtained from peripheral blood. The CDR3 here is CASSDPQVGAQYF. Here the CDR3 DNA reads TGTGCCAGCAGTGACCCCCAAGTGGGGGCTCAGTACTTC.